This TCR beta chain was observed in a study of CD8 T cells in Susac syndrome. Turning to the study itself: When their blood was taken, the Susac syndrome patients had either not yet had any therapy, were taking corticosteroids, or were taking intravenous immunoglobulin alone.

Per germline, CDR1 MNHEY and CDR2 SVGEGT. The CDR3 extends over 14 amino acids. V dropped 6 bases and J dropped 2 bases, with 11 bases sitting between them. Points from the study as a whole: In Susac syndrome, the CD4+ T cell repertoires did not show clonal expansion. The study's TCR sequencing and HLA analysis covered a relatively small number of individuals, and the study acknowledged this.

A remark on this clonotype: Its antigen is unknown.

RNA totalling roughly 0.45 to 1 ug underwent reverse transcription with random hexamers. TCRdb ran MiXCR on the immunoSEQ multiplex PCR reads and lists one entry per CDR3 protein. The sample shows some 77,000 distinct CDR3 sequences, about 93% of them seen only once. TEMRA cells were FACS-enriched, and CD8+ and CD4+ T cells were isolated negatively. Specimen: CD4+ T cells from PBMCs. The sequence derives from a human donor with Susac syndrome. This sequence joins TRBV6-2 or TRBV6-3 and TRBJ2-1; D ambiguous. In nucleotides, the CDR3 is TGTGCCAGCAGCTCGCTTGGGGCCTACAATGAGCAGTTCTTC. It codes for CASSSLGAYNEQFF.